The 23 T cell receptor beta chains listed next were all sequenced from one sample in a study of blood T cells in healthy people across ages. For the second PCR, which ran for 7 to 11 cycles, a sample-barcoded 5' primer and a J-beta primer mix were used. TCRdb called the 5' RACE reads again in MiXCR, with one record for every CDR3 protein. The sample lists some 1.4 million distinct CDR3 sequences; around 42% were seen once. Material: blood. Receptor source: a woman aged 18-29 years in good health.

The chain carries TRBV20-1 and TRBJ2-1, with D possibly TRBD2 on 6 matching bases. The V and J ends lost 0 bases and 3 bases respectively, with 12 bases between them. Germline V gene sequence: CDR1 DFQATT, CDR2 SNEGSKA (reference sequence). The CDR3 totals 15 residues. The CDR3 DNA reads TGCAGTGCTAGAGACTGGGAGGAGTTCTACAATGAGCAGTTCTTC. Its protein is CSARDWEEFYNEQFF.

The gene calls are TRBV10-1 and TRBJ2-7; unclear D gene. V was pared by 3 bases and J by 5 bases, with 11 bases between. The V gene's germline CDR1 is WNHNN and CDR2 SYGVQD (reference sequence). The CDR3 sequence is 13 residues long. CDR3 protein: CASSDYRSNEQYF. The CDR3 DNA follows: TGCGCCAGCAGTGATTACCGATCCAACGAGCAGTACTTC.

V and J are TRBV6-6 and TRBJ1-5; D possibly corresponds to TRBD1 (5 bases). The germline CDR1 and CDR2 sequences are MNHNY and SVGAGI (reference sequence). The CDR3 has 16 amino acids. The V end was cut by 5 bases, the J end by 2 bases, with 16 bases between. This CDR3 reads CASSPSGGEGNQPQHF. The CDR3 DNA is TGTGCCAGCAGTCCCTCTGGGGGGGAGGGCAATCAGCCCCAGCATTTT.

This chain joins TRBV29-1 and TRBJ1-1, with D possibly being TRBD1 (5 bases). This CDR3 is built from 15 residues. The V gene's germline CDR1 is SQVTM and CDR2 ANQGSEA. V shed 6 bases and J shed 0 bases, with 17 bases lying between them. The CDR3 loop is CSVAGGARLNTEAFF. CDR3 nucleotide sequence: TGCAGCGTCGCGGGAGGGGCCCGCTTGAACACTGAAGCTTTCTTT.

The rearrangement links TRBV7-9 to TRBJ2-7; 7 positions agree with TRBD1. CDR3 length: 16 amino acids. Germline CDR1 reads SEHNR; CDR2 reads FQNEAQ (reference sequence). Losses at the gene ends were 0 bases for V and 1 base for J; bases not matched to a gene: 6. The CDR3 is CASSLAPWDSSYEQYF. DNA for the CDR3: TGTGCCAGCAGCTTAGCGCCTTGGGACAGTTCCTACGAGCAGTACTTC.

In this sample, this clonotype turned up a few times. The chain uses TRBV7-2 and TRBJ2-2, with D uncertain. The V gene's germline CDR1 is SGHTA and CDR2 FQGNSA. The germline V and J ends were trimmed by 6 bases and 5 bases, with 7 bases remaining between them. The CDR3 totals 12 residues. CDR3 loop: CASSPITGELFF. The CDR3 coding sequence is TGTGCCAGCAGTCCCATAACCGGGGAGCTGTTTTTT.

There are a few counts of this clonotype. The chain carries TRBV5-1 and TRBJ2-5; D unresolved. Germline V gives CDR1 SGHRS, CDR2 YFSETQ. The V end was cut by 4 bases, the J end by 1 base, with 8 bases between. The CDR3 is 13 amino acids. The CDR3 DNA reads as TGCGCCAGCAGCGGCTACATCCAAGAGACCCAGTACTTC. This codes for CASSGYIQETQYF.

The gene calls are TRBV7-9 and TRBJ2-4, with 11 bases fitting TRBD1. V lost 5 bases, J lost 7 bases, and 4 bases stayed unmatched. This CDR3 spans 14 amino acids. Germline lookup yields CDR1 SEHNR and CDR2 FQNEAQ (reference sequence). This CDR3 reads CASSPRDRGNIQYF. As DNA, the CDR3 is TGTGCCAGCAGCCCAAGGGACAGGGGGAACATTCAGTACTTC.

This clonotype was detected a few times. This rearrangement joins TRBV7-2 to TRBJ2-6, with a tentative D call TRBD1 (7 bases). V gave up 10 bases and J gave up 0 bases, with 16 bases separating them. This CDR3 has 16 amino acids. The V gene's germline CDR1 is SGHTA and CDR2 FQGNSA. CDR3 sequence: CAIRGTPDSGANVLTF. The CDR3 DNA is TGTGCCATCAGGGGGACTCCCGACTCTGGGGCCAACGTCCTGACTTTC.

J is TRBJ2-1 and V is TRBV7-2; 9 nucleotides agree with TRBD2. The CDR3 contains 15 residues. V lost 5 bases to trimming and J lost 3 bases; unmatched junction nucleotides: 5. CDR1 SGHTA and CDR2 FQGNSA come from the germline V gene. The CDR3 reads CASSPRTSDYNEQFF. The CDR3 region has the DNA TGTGCCAGCAGCCCTAGGACTAGCGACTACAATGAGCAGTTCTTC.

The chain couples TRBV4-1 to TRBJ1-6; a weak D match, TRBD1 (5 bases). The V and J ends lost 1 base and 7 bases respectively, with 14 bases between them. The CDR3 has 16 residues. Per the germline V gene, CDR1 is MGHRA and CDR2 is YSYEKL. CDR3 nucleotide sequence: TGCGCCAGCAGCCAAGCTTCAGGGCAGGGAAATTCACCCCTCCACTTT. Amino acid sequence: CASSQASGQGNSPLHF.

V is TRBV29-1 and J is TRBJ2-3; 11 positions match TRBD1. This CDR3 has 15 residues. V shed 6 bases and J 5 bases; nucleotides not matched to a gene: 10. CDR1 and CDR2 (germline): SQVTM, ANQGSEA. For the CDR3, the DNA is TGCAGCGTCCCAGGGACAGGGGGTCGTGGAGATACGCAGTATTTT. Its protein product is CSVPGTGGRGDTQYF.

V and J are TRBV20-1 and TRBJ2-3, with TRBD1 identical over 9 bases. CDR3 size: 13 residues. V dropped 4 bases and J dropped 5; count of bases not matched to a gene: 4. The germline V gene has CDR1 DFQATT and CDR2 SNEGSKA (reference sequence). The CDR3, as DNA: TGCAGTGCTACACAGGGGGCAATAGATACGCAGTATTTT. It is translated as CSATQGAIDTQYF.

This clonotype has more than one count but fewer than ten. The chain has TRBV13 and TRBJ2-1; D is unresolved. The CDR3 contains 12 residues. Trimming removed 5 bases at V and 10 bases at J, with 12 bases between. CDR1 is PRHDT, CDR2 FYEKMQ, per germline (reference sequence). CDR3 in amino acids: CASSPGAAEQFF. As DNA, the CDR3 is TGTGCCAGCAGCCCCGGTGCTGCCGAGCAGTTCTTC.

The gene calls are TRBV6-5 and TRBJ2-1; D is possibly TRBD1 (6 bases). Per the germline V gene, CDR1 is MNHEY and CDR2 is SVGAGI. Trimming cost V 8 bases and J 4 bases, with 15 bases left between them. This CDR3 is 14 amino acids long. The CDR3 protein is CASGPRQVYNEQFF. In nucleotides, the CDR3 is TGTGCCAGCGGCCCCCGACAGGTGTACAATGAGCAGTTCTTC.

In its sample, this clonotype was seen a few times. The chain has TRBV5-1 and TRBJ2-5; D unresolved. Trimming stripped 6 bases from V and 2 bases from J, with 8 bases between. The germline V gene encodes CDR1 SGHRS and CDR2 YFSETQ. This CDR3 has 12 residues. The CDR3 DNA is TGCGCCAGCAAGGCCACACAAGAGACCCAGTACTTC. This encodes CASKATQETQYF.

A few counts support this clonotype. V usage is TRBV9 and J usage is TRBJ1-6, with D tentatively TRBD1 (5 bases). V dropped 3 bases and J dropped 1 base, with 8 bases sitting between them. The CDR3 is 15 amino acids. Germline CDR1 and CDR2: SGDLS and YYNGEE. DNA of the CDR3: TGTGCCAGCAGCGCCCAGGGATCCTATAATTCACCCCTCCACTTT. Its translation is CASSAQGSYNSPLHF. The full variable domain, completed using reference TRBV9 and TRBJ1-6, is DSGVTQTPKHLITATGQRVTLRCSPRSGDLSVYWYQQSLDQGLQFLIQYYNGEERAKGNILERFSAQQFPDLHSELNLSSLELGDSALYFCASSAQGSYNSPLHFGNGTRLTVT.

This chain connects TRBV7-2 to TRBJ1-3, with no clear D. Germline V gives CDR1 SGHTA, CDR2 FQGNSA. The CDR3 contains 14 residues. Trimming pared 2 bases from V and 2 bases from J, leaving 7 bases between. The CDR3 spells CASSLTSAGNTIYF. CDR3 sequence (DNA): TGTGCCAGCAGCTTAACCAGTGCTGGAAACACCATATATTTT.

The J gene is TRBJ2-3, the V gene TRBV27, with TRBD1 as a possible D gene (6 bases). CDR1 is MNHEY, CDR2 SMNVEV, per germline (reference sequence). This CDR3 region has 15 residues. V was pared by 4 bases and J by 4 bases, with 15 bases between. CDR3 sequence reads: CASSYDRFAADTQYF. CDR3 bases: TGTGCCAGCAGTTACGACAGGTTTGCCGCAGATACGCAGTATTTT.

V gene TRBV12-3 or TRBV12-4 combines with J gene TRBJ2-7; 8 bases are shared with TRBD1. The better agreement between TRBJ2-5 and the DNA end casts doubt on the J call. The CDR3 covers 15 residues. The CDR3 loop reads CASSPSQTGVGTQYF. The CDR3 coding sequence is TGTGCCAGCAGTCCCTCCCAGACAGGGGTTGGGACCCAGTACTTC.

This sequence joins TRBV6-5 and TRBJ2-7; D is perhaps TRBD1 (6 bases). This CDR3 has 14 residues. From germline, CDR1 is MNHEY and CDR2 SVGAGI. Trimming pared 7 bases from V and 2 bases from J, leaving 15 bases between. The CDR3 region is CASTPEQGTYEQYF. The CDR3 DNA sequence: TGTGCCAGCACCCCGGAACAGGGCACCTACGAGCAGTACTTC.

CDR3 sequence: CSAPRSGSGETQYF. The CDR3 DNA reads TGCAGTGCTCCACGAAGCGGGAGCGGGGAGACCCAGTACTTC. The rearrangement links TRBV20-1 to TRBJ2-5; 8 nucleotides line up with TRBD2. J gave up 5 bases and V 5 bases, and 10 bases lay outside the gene matches. There are 14 residues in the CDR3. Germline CDR1 is DFQATT and CDR2 is SNEGSKA (reference sequence).

As concerns this clonotype: Sequence at one end of the junction differs from germline and may be a read error. The chain carries TRBV5-1 and TRBJ1-5; D possibly corresponds to TRBD1 (5 bases). Per germline, CDR1 SGHRS and CDR2 YFSETQ. The CDR3 runs 14 residues. The CDR3 spells CAGSLGTENQPQHF. In DNA form, the CDR3 reads TGCGCCGGCAGCCTCGGGACGGAAAATCAGCCCCAGCATTTT.